This T cell receptor beta chain was observed in a study of cytomegalovirus exposure and HLA in healthy donors. Study-wide results and limits: In vitro confirmation showed three CMV-associated chains to be CMV antigen specific. With later analysis, a missense DCLRE1C variant became linked to TCR beta V- and J-gene trimming. TCR beta chains numbering more than 150 were designated cytomegalovirus-associated.

The CDR3 is 13 residues long. Trimming took 4 bases from V and 4 from J, leaving 10 bases between them. Germline CDR1 and CDR2: MDHEN and SYDVKM. PCR primers comprised 60 Vbeta and 13 Jbeta primers. Only in-frame clones appear in the TCRdb table, and some are missing; sequencing was by immunoSEQ multiplex PCR. The record lists approximately 82,000 clones, of which the ten most abundant hold roughly 1.5%. On this clone itself: What it binds is not known.

The receptor comes from a woman aged 55-69 years in good health and CMV-seronegative. The chain couples TRBV28 to TRBJ1-2; maybe TRBD1 (6 bases). The sequencing sample was made of PBMCs. CDR3: CASSSGQTYGYTF. Written as DNA, the CDR3 is TGTGCCAGCAGTTCCGGACAGACCTATGGCTACACCTTC.